One sample yielded the 27 T cell receptor beta chains listed below, sequenced in a study of CD8 T cells in ankylosing spondylitis. TCRdb used MiXCR to reprocess the 5' RACE reads, holding one entry per CDR3 protein. Here the sample spans roughly 440,000 distinct CDR3 sequences, roughly a sixth being singletons. No antigen is known for these receptors. Study-wide results and caveats: Characteristic of ankylosing spondylitis blood, it appeared, was a TCR beta motif comprising about eight highly homologous variants.

What was sequenced was blood, either unsorted or a sorted T cell fraction (not recorded which). These receptors were collected from a male donor with ankylosing spondylitis.

V is TRBV28 and J is TRBJ2-1, with 8 positions matching TRBD2. The CDR3 sequence is 12 residues long. The germline CDR1 and CDR2 sequences are MDHEN and SYDVKM. V was clipped by 3 bases and J by 12 bases; unmatched bases: 4. The CDR3 loop is CASSFRGGRQFF. The CDR3, as DNA: TGTGCCAGCAGTTTTCGGGGGGGACGGCAGTTCTTC. The variable domain in full, completed from reference TRBV28 and TRBJ2-1, reads DVKVTQSSRYLVKRTGEKVFLECVQDMDHENMFWYRQDPGLGLRLIYFSYDVKMKEKGDIPEGYSVSREKKERFSLILESASTNQTSMYLCASSFRGGRQFFGPGTRLTVL.

The chain carries TRBV5-6 and TRBJ1-5; a possible D gene is TRBD1 (5 bases). Deletions cut 3 bases from V and 0 bases from J, with 13 bases between. The CDR3 runs to 16 residues. The germline gives CDR1 SGHDT, CDR2 YYEEEE. The CDR3 sequence: CASSSRRQFSNQPQHF. CDR3 nucleotide sequence: TGTGCCAGCAGCTCTCGCAGACAGTTTAGCAATCAGCCCCAGCATTTT.

This chain uses TRBV7-6 with TRBJ2-1; TRBD2 aligns across 8 bases. The trim removed 0 bases at V and 7 bases at J, leaving 8 bases unmatched. This CDR3 region has 16 residues. Germline V gene sequence: CDR1 SGHVS, CDR2 FNYEAQ. The CDR3, as DNA: TGTGCCAGCAGCTTAGCCCAACGGGGGGGCCTGAATGAGCAGTTCTTC. Its protein product is CASSLAQRGGLNEQFF.

This clonotype has more than one count but fewer than ten. This sequence joins TRBV12-3 or TRBV12-4 and TRBJ1-2; possible D gene TRBD1, 5 bases. This CDR3 has 15 residues. V was cut by 2 bases and J by 6 bases, with 16 bases left in between. CDR3 amino acids: CASSLRSGQINGYTF. In DNA form, the CDR3 reads TGTGCCAGCAGTTTACGTTCGGGGCAGATAAATGGCTACACCTTC.

This clonotype was counted a few times. CDR3: CAISDPQGLILNTEAFF. DNA of the CDR3: TGTGCCATCAGTGACCCACAGGGTCTGATATTGAACACTGAAGCTTTCTTT. The V call is TRBV10-3, the J call TRBJ1-1, with a tentative D call TRBD1 (6 bases). Trimming took off 3 bases at V and 0 bases at J, with 17 bases between the two ends. CDR1 is ENHRY, CDR2 SYGVKD, per germline. This CDR3 contains 17 residues.

In nucleotides, the CDR3 is TGTGCCAGCAGCGCATGGGGTAGCAATCAGCCCCAGCATTTT. Protein sequence: CASSAWGSNQPQHF. The chain recombines TRBV5-6 with TRBJ1-5, with D uncertain. Germline V gene sequence: CDR1 SGHDT, CDR2 YYEEEE. The V end lost 4 bases, the J end lost 0 bases, and 8 bases lay between the germline ends. The CDR3 has 14 amino acids.

The V gene is TRBV27, the J gene TRBJ1-2, with D maybe TRBD1 (5 bases). This CDR3 has 12 residues. Deletions cut 6 bases from V and 5 bases from J, with 10 bases between. The V gene's germline CDR1 is MNHEY and CDR2 SMNVEV (reference sequence). In DNA form, the CDR3 reads TGTGCCAGCAGGGCACGGGGGTATGGCTACACCTTC. This gives the protein CASRARGYGYTF.

The chain uses TRBV7-2 and TRBJ1-2; D unresolved. This CDR3 contains 16 residues. Per the germline V gene, CDR1 is SGHTA and CDR2 is FQGNSA. Trimming removed 3 bases at V and 1 base at J, with 15 bases between. CDR3: CASSFSRNILNYGYTF. CDR3 in DNA: TGTGCCAGCAGCTTCTCGCGGAACATTCTTAACTATGGCTACACCTTC. Looking up the rest from reference TRBV7-2 and TRBJ1-2 gives the full variable domain: GAGVSQSPSNKVTEKGKDVELRCDPISGHTALYWYRQSLGQGLEFLIYFQGNSAPDKSGLPSDRFSAERTGGSVSTLTIQRTQQEDSAVYLCASSFSRNILNYGYTFGSGTRLTVV.

J is TRBJ2-2 and V is TRBV7-8; D may be TRBD1 (5 bases). The CDR3 covers 17 residues. Between the trimmed V and J ends, which lost 2 bases and 0 bases, there was a span of 13 bases. The germline V gene encodes CDR1 SGHVS and CDR2 FQNEAQ. CDR3 DNA sequence: TGTGCCAGCAGCTTAAGGCCAGGGCCCGCGAACACCGGGGAGCTGTTTTTT. Translation gives CASSLRPGPANTGELFF.

This clonotype was counted only a few times. The chain uses TRBV6-1 and TRBJ2-1; 12 bases map to TRBD2. Germline trimming cut 6 bases from V and 0 bases from J; bases unmatched to any gene: 6. The CDR3 is made up of 17 amino acids. Germline V gives CDR1 MNHNS, CDR2 SASEGT. Here the CDR3 DNA reads TGTGCCAGCAGAGGACTAGCGGGAAGGGGCTCCTACAATGAGCAGTTCTTC. Amino acid sequence: CASRGLAGRGSYNEQFF.

This clonotype was counted a few times. The rearrangement uses TRBV5-1 and TRBJ1-2; 8 positions agree with TRBD1. CDR1 and CDR2 (germline): SGHRS, YFSETQ. The CDR3 is made up of 15 amino acids. The V and J ends lost 4 bases and 1 base, in that order; junction bases with no gene match: 6. The CDR3 region has the DNA TGCGCCAGCAGCGGTGGGACAGGCCTTAACTATGGCTACACCTTC. This encodes CASSGGTGLNYGYTF.

J is TRBJ1-4 and V is TRBV6-5; 8 bases are shared with TRBD1. This CDR3 has 15 residues. The junction had 6 bases not matched to a gene; V was cut back by 4 bases and J by 5 bases. Germline V gene data show CDR1 as MNHEY and CDR2 as SVGAGI. DNA for the CDR3: TGTGCCAGCAGTTCGCAGGGGGCAGGGAATGAAAAACTGTTTTTT. This translates into CASSSQGAGNEKLFF.

V and J are TRBV28 and TRBJ2-3, with 8 bases that match TRBD2. Germline loops: CDR1 MDHEN, CDR2 SYDVKM. V lost 4 bases, J lost 4 bases, and 28 bases stayed unmatched. The CDR3 covers 22 residues. The CDR3 region has the DNA TGTGCCAGCAGTTCGTCGGAGCTGAGTGGGGAGAATAGCGGGATCTTCGCAGATACGCAGTATTTT. Its translation is CASSSSELSGENSGIFADTQYF.

The chain is built from TRBV29-1 and TRBJ1-1, with TRBD1 matching 8 bases. Looked up from germline, CDR1 is SQVTM and CDR2 is ANQGSEA. V was pared by 3 bases and J by 1 base, with 1 base of the junction left unmatched. The CDR3 runs 13 residues. The CDR3 region is CSVEDRANTEAFF. CDR3 in DNA: TGCAGCGTTGAGGACAGGGCGAACACTGAAGCTTTCTTT.

This clonotype was seen more than once but under ten times. CDR3 residues: CASSLGLAGDLEQFF. In DNA, the CDR3 is TGTGCCAGCAGCTTGGGGCTAGCGGGGGATTTGGAGCAGTTCTTC. J is TRBJ2-1 and V is TRBV5-4; 10 positions agree with TRBD2. J was trimmed by 10 bases and V by 0 bases; bases with no gene match: 7. The CDR3 loop spans 15 amino acids. CDR1 and CDR2 (germline): SGHNT, YYREEE (reference sequence).

This clonotype was seen a handful of times. This rearrangement joins TRBV20-1 to TRBJ2-6; the match to TRBD1 covers 11 bases. The J segment lost 1 base and the V segment lost 5 bases, leaving 4 bases of the junction unmatched. This CDR3 has 16 amino acids. The germline V gene has CDR1 DFQATT and CDR2 SNEGSKA (reference sequence). The CDR3 region is CSAVDRGRSGANVLTF. The CDR3 nucleotides read TGCAGTGCTGTGGACAGGGGGCGGTCTGGGGCCAACGTCCTGACTTTC.

The rearrangement joins TRBV11-2 to TRBJ1-2; D gene unclear. V lost 1 base, J lost 2 bases, and 11 bases lay in between. The CDR3 totals 15 residues. The germline gives CDR1 SGHAT, CDR2 FQNNGV. DNA of the CDR3: TGTGCCAGCAGCTTAGGACCTGGCGGCAACTATGGCTACACCTTC. Translating gives CASSLGPGGNYGYTF.

This clonotype was counted between two and nine times. The CDR3 spells CASSFDPGVEQYF. DNA for the CDR3: TGTGCCAGCAGCTTCGATCCGGGGGTCGAGCAGTACTTC. The chain links TRBV7-8 to TRBJ2-7; a weak D match, TRBD2 (6 bases). The CDR3 is 13 residues long. The V end lost 3 bases, the J end lost 6 bases, and 12 bases lay between the germline ends. Germline loops: CDR1 SGHVS, CDR2 FQNEAQ.

This clonotype was seen only a few times. The chain recombines TRBV20-1 with TRBJ2-7; 8 nucleotides line up with TRBD1. V lost 5 bases and J lost 5; bases outside the gene matches: 14. The CDR3 covers 15 residues. Per the germline V gene, CDR1 is DFQATT and CDR2 is SNEGSKA (reference sequence). CDR3 sequence (DNA): TGCAGTGCTGATGGTGAGGACAGGGTTCATAACGAGCAGTACTTC. Translation: CSADGEDRVHNEQYF.

The rearrangement joins TRBV4-2 to TRBJ1-4, with unresolved D. The CDR3 has 16 residues. Germline CDR1 reads LGHNA; CDR2 reads YNFKEQ. Trimming pared 1 base from V and 0 bases from J, leaving 9 bases between. CDR3 loop: CASSQAAQATNEKLFF. The CDR3, as DNA: TGTGCCAGCAGCCAAGCTGCGCAGGCAACTAATGAAAAACTGTTTTTT.

The chain links TRBV20-1 to TRBJ2-3; 15 bases are a match to TRBD2. After removal of 5 bases from V and 4 bases from J, the junction contained 1 base not matched to a gene. The CDR3 length is 14 residues. Germline V gives CDR1 DFQATT, CDR2 SNEGSKA (reference sequence). The CDR3 region is CSAWTSGGADTQYF. The CDR3 DNA sequence: TGCAGTGCTTGGACTAGCGGGGGGGCAGATACGCAGTATTTT.

This clonotype was counted a few times. The chain employs TRBV25-1 and TRBJ1-1, with TRBD1 identical over 8 bases. Germline V gene lookup returns CDR1 MGHDK and CDR2 SYGVNS. V was pared by 5 bases and J by 5 bases, with 1 base of the junction left unmatched. The CDR3 sequence is 12 residues long. As DNA, the CDR3 is TGTGCCAGCAGTCGGACAGGGACTGAAGCTTTCTTT. Encoded protein: CASSRTGTEAFF.

V usage is TRBV4-2 and J usage is TRBJ2-3; TRBD2 matches 10 bases. This CDR3 has 17 residues. The germline V gene has CDR1 LGHNA and CDR2 YNFKEQ. The V segment lost 0 bases and the J segment 6 bases; nucleotides outside the gene matches: 9. In nucleotides, the CDR3 is TGTGCCAGCAGCCAAGAAGGACTAGCGGACCCGGGGGATACGCAGTATTTT. Protein: CASSQEGLADPGDTQYF.

This clonotype was seen a handful of times. The V gene is TRBV4-2, the J gene TRBJ1-5; no clear D. Germline V gene data show CDR1 as LGHNA and CDR2 as YNFKEQ. This CDR3 is built from 16 residues. V was clipped by 1 base and J by 0 bases, with 10 bases between them. CDR3 loop: CASSQGPRGSNQPQHF. The CDR3 DNA is TGTGCCAGCAGCCAAGGGCCCCGGGGTAGCAATCAGCCCCAGCATTTT.

The J gene is TRBJ2-5, the V gene TRBV24-1; D gene ambiguous. The V end was cut by 2 bases, the J end by 3 bases, with 18 bases between. This CDR3 contains 17 residues. Germline V lookup: CDR1 KGHDR, CDR2 SFDVKD. DNA of the CDR3: TGTGCCACCAGTGATTCGCCCTTCGGAAAGGCAAAAGAGACCCAGTACTTC. This gives the protein CATSDSPFGKAKETQYF.

The CDR3 DNA reads TGCAGTGCTAGAAAAGGGACGGATACGCAGTATTTT. It yields the protein CSARKGTDTQYF. The V call is TRBV20-1, the J call TRBJ2-3, with D tentatively TRBD1 or TRBD2 (5 bases each). Trimming stripped 2 bases from V and 6 bases from J, with 9 bases between. CDR3 length: 12 amino acids. Germline V gene data show CDR1 as DFQATT and CDR2 as SNEGSKA (reference sequence).

This clonotype was detected only a few times. J is TRBJ2-7 and V is TRBV27; D ambiguous. V lost 2 bases to trimming and J lost 0 bases, with 11 bases between them. The CDR3 runs to 15 residues. Germline V CDR1 and CDR2: MNHEY, SMNVEV (reference sequence). CDR3 loop: CASSLKRVGSYEQYF. CDR3 bases: TGTGCCAGCAGTTTAAAGCGAGTCGGCTCCTACGAGCAGTACTTC.